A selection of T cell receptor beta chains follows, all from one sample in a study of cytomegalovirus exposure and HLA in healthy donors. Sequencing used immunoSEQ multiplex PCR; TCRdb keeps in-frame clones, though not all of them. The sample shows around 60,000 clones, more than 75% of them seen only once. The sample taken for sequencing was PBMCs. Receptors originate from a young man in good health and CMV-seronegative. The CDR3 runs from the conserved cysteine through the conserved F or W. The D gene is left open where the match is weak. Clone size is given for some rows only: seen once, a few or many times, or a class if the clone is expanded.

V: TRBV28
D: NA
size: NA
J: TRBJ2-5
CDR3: CASSQTGRRETQYF
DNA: TGTGCCAGCAGTCAAACAGGCCGGCGAGAGACCCAGTACTTC

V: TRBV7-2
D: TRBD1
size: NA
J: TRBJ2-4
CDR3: CASSPRDRAKNIQYF
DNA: TGTGCCAGCAGTCCACGGGACAGGGCCAAAAACATTCAGTACTTC

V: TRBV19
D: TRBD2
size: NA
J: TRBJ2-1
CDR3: CASSSNKASGRNFF
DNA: TGTGCCAGTAGTTCGAATAAGGCTAGCGGGAGGAACTTCTTC

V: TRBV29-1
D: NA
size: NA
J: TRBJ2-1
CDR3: CSVAPNYNEQFF
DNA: TGCAGCGTTGCCCCCAACTACAATGAGCAGTTCTTC

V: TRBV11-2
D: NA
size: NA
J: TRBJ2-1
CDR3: CASSAFPRTGRFMNNEQFF
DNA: TGTGCCAGCAGCGCTTTTCCGCGGACTGGGCGGTTCATGAACAATGAGCAGTTCTTC

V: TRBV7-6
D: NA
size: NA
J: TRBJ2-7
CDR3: CASSWAAEGSYEQYF
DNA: TGTGCCAGCAGCTGGGCCGCTGAGGGATCCTACGAGCAGTACTTC

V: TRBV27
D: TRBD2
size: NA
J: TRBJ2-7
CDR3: CASRGPGLAGGDGWGEQYF
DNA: TGTGCCAGCAGGGGACCGGGACTAGCGGGAGGGGACGGTTGGGGCGAGCAGTACTTC

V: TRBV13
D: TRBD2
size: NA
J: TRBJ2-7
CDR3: CASSLAGGLSYEQYF
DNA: TGTGCCAGCAGCCTAGCGGGAGGGCTCTCCTACGAGCAGTACTTC

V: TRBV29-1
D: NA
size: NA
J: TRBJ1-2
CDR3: CSVDEGRSYGYTF
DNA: TGCAGCGTTGATGAGGGAAGAAGCTATGGCTACACCTTC

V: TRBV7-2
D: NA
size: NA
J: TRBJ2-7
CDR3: CASSLGLGFYEQYF
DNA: TGTGCCAGCAGCTTAGGTCTCGGGTTTTACGAGCAGTACTTC

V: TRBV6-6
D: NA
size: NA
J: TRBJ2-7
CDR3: CASHREMYEQYF
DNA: TGTGCCAGTCACAGGGAAATGTACGAGCAGTACTTC

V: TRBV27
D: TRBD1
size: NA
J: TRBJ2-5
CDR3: CASSIKTGSGETQYF
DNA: TGTGCCAGCAGTATCAAGACAGGGAGTGGAGAGACCCAGTACTTC

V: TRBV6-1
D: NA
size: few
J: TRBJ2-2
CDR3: CASREGLEAGELFF
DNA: TGTGCCAGCAGGGAGGGTCTGGAGGCCGGGGAGCTGTTTTTT

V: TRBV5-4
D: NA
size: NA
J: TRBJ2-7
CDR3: CASSLTRDYEQYF
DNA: TGTGCCAGCAGCTTAACCAGGGACTACGAGCAGTACTTC